This T cell receptor beta chain was captured by sequencing in a study of blood T cell repertoires in COVID-19. Original analysis: Quantification of nucleated cells was approximated via reference gene primer amplification. The table came from immunoSEQ multiplex PCR; TCRdb's copy has only in-frame clones and leaves some out. The DNA gave D and trimming, while V, J and clone size come from that table. This sample has a few hundred thousand clones, with roughly four fifths found just once. Participants spanned ages about 18 to 90 years and resided in about two dozen US areas. Researchers sorted participants into cohorts using their self-reported clinical history. Symptom resolution, clearance, or two negative PCRs marked donors in Cohort 3 as recovered. The sequenced material came from PBMCs or T cells enriched from blood (not recorded which). This clonotype was sampled from a man in his forties or fifties who had recovered from COVID-19.

CDR3 sequence (DNA): TGTGCCAGCAGTCCCGGGACAGGGCTAAATTCACCCCTCCACTTT. Amino acid sequence: CASSPGTGLNSPLHF. The genes are TRBV6-5 and TRBJ1-6, with 9 bases aligning to TRBD1. This CDR3 is built from 15 residues. Germline loops: CDR1 MNHEY, CDR2 SVGAGI. J lost 7 bases, V lost 5 bases, and 6 bases had no gene match.